One and the same sample provided the 32 T cell receptor beta chains below, sequenced in a study of cytomegalovirus exposure and HLA in healthy donors. Use of 60 Vbeta and 13 Jbeta primers characterized the PCR. Here immunoSEQ multiplex PCR was the method, and the copy in TCRdb shows in-frame clones only, minus some. The sample includes roughly 140,000 clones, over 65% of them seen just once. Sequenced: PBMCs. The receptors shown here come from a woman in her twenties or thirties in good health and CMV-seronegative.

V is TRBV2 and J is TRBJ2-2; 14 nucleotides align to TRBD2. The CDR3 is 16 amino acids. J was trimmed by 4 bases and V by 6 bases; bases with no gene match: 4. Germline CDR1 reads SNHLY; CDR2 reads FYNNEI. The CDR3 sequence is CASRHGTSGGTGELFF. The CDR3 DNA is TGTGCCAGCAGGCATGGGACTAGCGGGGGCACCGGGGAGCTGTTTTTT.

The chain couples TRBV7-3 to TRBJ1-1; D not resolved. The CDR3 loop spans 13 amino acids. With 5 bases removed from V and 1 base from J, the gap between germline ends came to 8 bases. Germline assignment: CDR1 SGHTA and CDR2 FQGTGA. The CDR3 loop is CASSPRQNTEAFF. The CDR3 bases are TGTGCCAGCAGCCCTCGACAGAACACTGAAGCTTTCTTT.

The chain carries TRBV2 and TRBJ1-1; 10 bases match TRBD1. V shed 6 bases, J shed 3 bases, and the junction held 4 bases outside the gene matches. In germline, CDR1 is SNHLY, CDR2 FYNNEI. CDR3 length: 14 amino acids. CDR3 coding DNA: TGTGCCAGCAGGGTGGGACAGGGGTACACTGAAGCTTTCTTT. This codes for CASRVGQGYTEAFF.

The chain has TRBV5-1 and TRBJ1-1; D not certain. Germline CDR1 is SGHRS and CDR2 is YFSETQ. Trimming removed 0 bases from V and 1 base from J, with 7 bases in between. The CDR3 sequence is 14 residues long. The CDR3 sequence: CASSLVRGNTEAFF. For the CDR3, the DNA is TGCGCCAGCAGCTTGGTGCGGGGGAACACTGAAGCTTTCTTT.

In this sample, this clone turned up once. The genes are TRBV30 and TRBJ2-3, with D tentatively TRBD1 (6 bases). This CDR3 is 12 amino acids long. Germline loops: CDR1 GTSNPN, CDR2 SVGIG (reference sequence). V was pared by 5 bases and J by 2 bases, with 8 bases between. The CDR3 region has the DNA TGTGCCTGGGACAGGTACACAGATACGCAGTATTTT. Translated, it gives CAWDRYTDTQYF.

This clone has more than one count but fewer than ten. The V and J genes are TRBV27 and TRBJ2-5; 10 bases are shared with TRBD1. V lost 4 bases and J lost 13; bases outside the gene matches: 9. This CDR3 is 13 amino acids long. Germline CDR1 and CDR2: MNHEY and SMNVEV (reference sequence). This chain's CDR3 is CASSSGQGRPGYF. CDR3 nucleotides: TGTGCCAGCAGTTCGGGACAGGGGCGACCTGGGTACTTC.

J is TRBJ1-6 and V is TRBV19, with D hard to call. CDR1 LNHDA and CDR2 SQIVND come from the germline V gene (reference sequence). The CDR3 totals 12 residues. The V gene lost 5 bases and the J gene lost 10 bases, with 9 bases spanning the gap. In DNA form, the CDR3 reads TGTGCCAGTAGTCCCCTAAGCTCACCCCTCCACTTT. It encodes CASSPLSSPLHF.

The genes are TRBV9 and TRBJ1-1; 9 nucleotides align to TRBD1. The trim removed 3 bases at V and 4 bases at J, leaving 13 bases unmatched. This CDR3 region has 17 residues. Germline V lookup: CDR1 SGDLS, CDR2 YYNGEE. The CDR3 nucleotides read TGTGCCAGCAGCGCCCTCTTAAGGGGACAGGGCTCCACTGAAGCTTTCTTT. This gives the protein CASSALLRGQGSTEAFF.

The chain employs TRBV7-6 and TRBJ1-6; D gene uncertain. V lost 0 bases and J 6 bases, leaving 12 bases between the germline ends. The CDR3 totals 16 residues. In germline, CDR1 is SGHVS, CDR2 FNYEAQ. The CDR3 DNA sequence: TGTGCCAGCAGCTTAGCGAGGGATAGGGTTAATTCACCCCTCCACTTT. It codes for CASSLARDRVNSPLHF.

In its sample, this clone was seen a few times. This chain links TRBV28 with TRBJ2-2; 11 bases fit TRBD1. The CDR3 loop spans 17 amino acids. The V segment lost 6 bases and the J segment 6 bases; nucleotides outside the gene matches: 12. CDR1 and CDR2 from the germline V gene are MDHEN and SYDVKM. In nucleotides, the CDR3 is TGTGCCAGCAGGGGGCTTGGGACAGGGGGAAGCGCCGGGGAGCTGTTTTTT. It translates to CASRGLGTGGSAGELFF.

The genes are TRBV28 and TRBJ2-3, with TRBD1 matching 8 bases. Per the germline V gene, CDR1 is MDHEN and CDR2 is SYDVKM. This CDR3 region has 14 residues. Losses at the gene ends were 5 bases for V and 1 base for J; bases not matched to a gene: 2. The CDR3: CASSPGQGTDTQYF. The DNA for the CDR3 is TGTGCCAGCAGTCCGGGACAGGGCACAGATACGCAGTATTTT.

CDR3 nucleotide sequence: TGCGCCAGCAGCCAAGTGAACCCGGCCTGGGGCGAAAAACTGTTTTTT. This sequence encodes CASSQVNPAWGEKLFF. The J gene is TRBJ1-4, the V gene TRBV4-1; a possible D gene is TRBD1 (5 bases). Trimming pared 1 base from V and 8 bases from J, leaving 17 bases between. Germline loops: CDR1 MGHRA, CDR2 YSYEKL. The CDR3 totals 16 residues.

In regard to this clone: Germline is not matched at one junction end, which may reflect a read error. The rearrangement joins TRBV19 to TRBJ2-2; 11 nucleotides line up with TRBD1. CDR1 and CDR2 (germline): LNHDA, SQIVND (reference sequence). CDR3 size: 16 residues. CDR3 sequence reads: CASSIMGQGDTGELFF. CDR3 nucleotide sequence: TGTGCCAGTAGTATCATGGGACAGGGGGACACTGGGGAGCTGTTTTTT. The complete variable domain, with remaining parts taken from reference TRBV19 and TRBJ2-2, reads DGGITQSPKYLFRKEGQNVTLSCEQNLNHDAMYWYRQDPGQGLRLIYYSQIVNDFQKGDIAEGYSVSREKKESFPLTVTSAQKNPTAFYLCASSIMGQGDTGELFFGEGSRLTVL.

The CDR3 sequence is CASSLEAGEGEKLFF. The CDR3 bases are TGTGCCAGCAGCTTAGAAGCAGGGGAGGGTGAAAAACTGTTTTTT. V usage is TRBV7-9 and J usage is TRBJ1-4; the D gene is possibly TRBD1 (6 bases). The CDR3 extends over 15 amino acids. Per germline, CDR1 SEHNR and CDR2 FQNEAQ (reference sequence). Trimming left V 1 base short and J 7 bases short, with 13 bases between.

This clone was seen a single time. The genes are TRBV11-1 and TRBJ2-7, with a tentative D call TRBD1 (6 bases). This CDR3 contains 15 residues. Looked up from germline, CDR1 is SGHAT and CDR2 is FQDESV (reference sequence). V lost 0 bases and J 4 bases, leaving 13 bases between the germline ends. The CDR3 bases are TGTGCCAGCAGCTTAGCGGGACATTCCCTTTACGAGCAGTACTTC. It translates to CASSLAGHSLYEQYF.

The chain employs TRBV9 and TRBJ1-1; no clear D gene. The V gene's germline CDR1 is SGDLS and CDR2 YYNGEE. The CDR3 runs 11 residues. The germline V and J ends were trimmed by 3 bases and 10 bases, with 10 bases remaining between them. CDR3 DNA: TGTGCCAGCAGCGCCGGACTCGGAGCTTTCTTT. This gives the protein CASSAGLGAFF.

This clone has only a few counts. The genes are TRBV7-2 and TRBJ2-5, with 7 bases lining up with TRBD2. The V and J ends lost 4 bases and 7 bases, in that order; junction bases with no gene match: 12. Germline V gene data show CDR1 as SGHTA and CDR2 as FQGNSA. This CDR3 region has 15 residues. Here the CDR3 DNA reads TGTGCCAGCAGCTCTGGGGCGGGGGAAGGACGGACCCAGTACTTC. Protein: CASSSGAGEGRTQYF.

The chain employs TRBV5-4 and TRBJ1-6, with 8 bases fitting TRBD1. Trimming cost V 7 bases and J 8 bases; bases outside gene matches: 8. The CDR3 contains 14 residues. Looked up from germline, CDR1 is SGHNT and CDR2 is YYREEE (reference sequence). The CDR3 nucleotides are TGTGCCAGCCACCTTACAGGGGGGGATTCACCCCTCCACTTT. Translating it yields CASHLTGGDSPLHF.

CDR3 region: CASSARRTANYGYTF. DNA of the CDR3: TGTGCCAGCAGCGCCCGGAGGACAGCCAACTATGGCTACACCTTC. The chain employs TRBV9 and TRBJ1-2; the D gene is possibly TRBD1 (6 bases). V was trimmed by 3 bases and J by 2 bases, leaving 14 bases between them. Germline V gene data show CDR1 as SGDLS and CDR2 as YYNGEE. This CDR3 is built from 15 residues.

The V gene is TRBV5-1, the J gene TRBJ2-3; 9 nucleotides match TRBD2. The CDR3 loop spans 15 amino acids. V dropped 4 bases and J dropped 3; count of bases not matched to a gene: 6. Germline loops: CDR1 SGHRS, CDR2 YFSETQ. The chain's CDR3 is CASSPAAGGTDTQYF. CDR3 DNA sequence: TGCGCCAGCAGCCCAGCAGCGGGGGGAACAGATACGCAGTATTTT.

The gene calls are TRBV28 and TRBJ1-2, with 7 nucleotides matching TRBD1. CDR1 is MDHEN, CDR2 SYDVKM, per germline. This CDR3 has 14 amino acids. J lost 5 bases, V lost 7 bases, and 10 bases had no gene match. The CDR3 sequence: CASTYTGVWYGYTF. The CDR3 DNA reads as TGTGCCAGCACATACACAGGGGTATGGTATGGCTACACCTTC.

The rearrangement links TRBV6-5 to TRBJ1-1, with D tentatively TRBD1 (6 bases). This CDR3 region has 15 residues. V was trimmed by 5 bases and J by 7 bases, leaving 20 bases between them. Germline CDR1 reads MNHEY; CDR2 reads SVGAGI. The CDR3 protein is CASSPRGGRFGEAFF. The CDR3 DNA reads TGTGCCAGCAGTCCCCGGGGGGGGCGATTTGGTGAAGCTTTCTTT.

V usage is TRBV25-1 and J usage is TRBJ2-5; perhaps TRBD1 as D (5 bases). The CDR3 spans 16 residues. CDR1 and CDR2 from the germline V gene are MGHDK and SYGVNS. Between the trimmed V and J ends, which lost 1 base and 3 bases, there was a span of 15 bases. The CDR3 spells CASSEFWGGPKETQYF. The DNA for the CDR3 is TGTGCCAGCAGTGAATTCTGGGGCGGCCCGAAAGAGACCCAGTACTTC.

Note on this clone: Other nucleotide sequences in the sample specify the same CDR3. The chain employs TRBV12-5 and TRBJ2-1; 10 bases align to TRBD1. This CDR3 contains 16 residues. V trimming: 4 bases; J trimming: 3 bases; junction bases outside the gene matches: 6. CDR1 is LGHNT, CDR2 FRNRAP, per germline. CDR3 sequence: CASGSGQGTNYNEQFF. In DNA, the CDR3 is TGTGCTAGTGGTTCGGGACAGGGGACGAACTACAATGAGCAGTTCTTC.

The chain has TRBV28 and TRBJ2-7, with a possible D match to TRBD2 (7 bases). With 3 bases removed from V and 3 bases from J, the gap between germline ends came to 12 bases. CDR3 length equals 14 residues. Per the germline V gene, CDR1 is MDHEN and CDR2 is SYDVKM. CDR3 sequence reads: CASSLGGGGYEQYF. The CDR3 DNA is TGTGCCAGCAGTTTGGGAGGGGGGGGCTACGAGCAGTACTTC.

The rearrangement joins TRBV27 to TRBJ2-1; 12 bases are shared with TRBD2. Germline loops: CDR1 MNHEY, CDR2 SMNVEV (reference sequence). The CDR3 has 15 residues. V lost 6 bases and J lost 7; bases outside the gene matches: 7. CDR3 region: CASRELAGGKNEQFF. CDR3 sequence (DNA): TGTGCCAGCAGGGAACTAGCGGGGGGAAAAAATGAGCAGTTCTTC.

The chain links TRBV19 to TRBJ2-2; 11 bases are shared with TRBD2. The germline CDR1 and CDR2 sequences are LNHDA and SQIVND (reference sequence). V dropped 5 bases and J dropped 8; count of bases not matched to a gene: 13. This CDR3 region has 17 residues. CDR3 loop: CASSASGTSGPGGELFF. As DNA, the CDR3 is TGTGCCAGTAGTGCCTCCGGGACTAGCGGCCCCGGAGGGGAGCTGTTTTTT.

The chain combines TRBV14 with TRBJ1-2; 8 bases match TRBD1. CDR3 length: 15 residues. Looked up from germline, CDR1 is SGHDN and CDR2 is FVKESK. The J segment lost 6 bases and the V segment lost 1 base, leaving 7 bases of the junction unmatched. The chain's CDR3 is CASSQVRGQGNGYTF. CDR3 DNA sequence: TGTGCCAGCAGCCAAGTCCGCGGACAGGGAAATGGCTACACCTTC.

J is TRBJ2-3 and V is TRBV27, with TRBD1 matching over 7 bases. The V gene end was trimmed by 6 bases and the J gene end by 4 bases; junction bases not matched to a gene: 4. This CDR3 spans 13 amino acids. Per germline, CDR1 MNHEY and CDR2 SMNVEV (reference sequence). CDR3 sequence (DNA): TGTGCCAGCAGCTACAGGGGAGCAGATACGCAGTATTTT. Protein: CASSYRGADTQYF.

The rearrangement uses TRBV7-8 and TRBJ1-4; no definite D call. The V and J ends lost 4 bases and 4 bases respectively, with 10 bases between them. CDR1 and CDR2 (germline): SGHVS, FQNEAQ. CDR3 length: 14 amino acids. The CDR3 DNA sequence: TGTGCCAGCAGCTACGGACTGTATAATGAAAAACTGTTTTTT. This gives the protein CASSYGLYNEKLFF.

The sample holds a few counts of this clone. This rearrangement joins TRBV5-1 to TRBJ2-2, with 7 bases that match TRBD1. CDR3 length equals 17 residues. V gave up 0 bases and J gave up 6 bases; unmatched junction bases: 11. Per germline, CDR1 SGHRS and CDR2 YFSETQ. The CDR3 DNA sequence: TGCGCCAGCAGCTTGGGGACCTTTACAGGGGTCGCCGGGGAGCTGTTTTTT. As protein: CASSLGTFTGVAGELFF.

The chain is built from TRBV7-8 and TRBJ2-5; a possible D gene is TRBD2 (6 bases). The CDR3 covers 16 residues. V gave up 6 bases and J gave up 4 bases, with 21 bases separating them. Germline V gene lookup returns CDR1 SGHVS and CDR2 FQNEAQ. CDR3 DNA: TGTGCCAGCAGGCCCCAGGGCGGGACTCTACCAGAGACCCAGTACTTC. Protein: CASRPQGGTLPETQYF.